This is a list of T cell receptor beta chains from one sample in a study of blood T cell repertoires in COVID-19. Sequencing used immunoSEQ multiplex PCR; TCRdb keeps in-frame clones, though not all of them. Of 30,000 to 40,000 clones detected, almost 90% appear once; the ten largest clones hold about 5%. The specimen sequenced was peripheral blood. The receptors shown here come from a woman between 65 and 79 years old with active COVID-19. CDR3s leave out the opening cysteine and the closing phenylalanine or tryptophan.

V gene	CDR3 length	J gene	CDR3 protein
TRBV28	12	TRBJ1-5	ASSGYYSNQPQH
TRBV5-6	12	TRBJ2-7	ASSLGSQTYEQY
TRBV7-2	14	TRBJ2-3	ASSLNGGAIADTQY
TRBV3-1/TRBV3-2	9	TRBJ1-2	ASSQPGNYT
TRBV6-2/TRBV6-3	12	TRBJ2-5	ASSRGGAEETQY
TRBV3-1/TRBV3-2	15	TRBJ1-4	ASSYDRRSGLGEKLF
TRBV2	13	TRBJ2-7	ASSESGGANYEQY
TRBV3-1/TRBV3-2	12	TRBJ1-1	ASSRGGGNTEAF
TRBV12-3/TRBV12-4	11	TRBJ1-1	ASSPEYNTEAF
TRBV7-9	12	TRBJ2-3	ASSSLTLGDTQY
TRBV14	10	TRBJ2-3	ASSPTSDTQY
TRBV3-1/TRBV3-2	11	TRBJ2-7	ASSRGLAVEQY
TRBV6-1	14	TRBJ2-1	ASSALTSGLYNEQF
TRBV7-3	12	TRBJ1-1	ASSLAGQGTEAF
TRBV5-1	14	TRBJ2-6	ASSLVAGRGANVLT
TRBV6-5	13	TRBJ1-5	ASRIEGQGNQPQH
TRBV24-1	14	TRBJ2-1	ATSDFRDRDPNEQF
TRBV10-3	11	TRBJ1-4	AISEQGGEKLF
TRBV5-1	17	TRBJ2-7	ASSLAGRGRIAGYYEQY
TRBV7-2	15	TRBJ2-3	ASSFGQGPLDTDTQY
TRBV4-3	13	TRBJ2-7	ASSRDLGRGDEQY
TRBV28	12	TRBJ1-4	ATLRGQAHEKLF
TRBV30	11	TRBJ1-3	AHSDRERYTIY
TRBV7-8	10	TRBJ2-7	ASSSHGGEQY
TRBV28	12	TRBJ2-4	ASSLTGQKNIQY
TRBV2	12	TRBJ1-5	ASTRQGAGQPQH
TRBV7-3	15	TRBJ2-5	ASSLTKDAPGQETQY
TRBV6-5	13	TRBJ2-3	ASSSRRSGADTQY
TRBV6-5	11	TRBJ1-2	ASSYSAGEGYT
TRBV5-6	13	TRBJ1-1	ASSPTGGWDTEAF
TRBV9	12	TRBJ2-3	ASSVGQGTDTQY
TRBV18	15	TRBJ2-5	ASSPPSGPGSRQTQY
TRBV9	13	TRBJ1-3	ASSVATGPGNTIY
TRBV9	13	TRBJ1-6	ASSRRTGGGSPLH
TRBV5-8	14	TRBJ2-1	ASSMGAWGLYNEQF
TRBV7-3	11	TRBJ2-3	ASSPTQGDTQY
TRBV11-3	12	TRBJ1-1	ASSLAGGYTEAF
TRBV2	10	TRBJ2-3	ASHGDTDTQY
TRBV5-8	14	TRBJ2-1	ASSGVGTGSYNEQF
TRBV7-8	14	TRBJ2-1	ASSLGPSGGANEQF
TRBV3-1/TRBV3-2	15	TRBJ2-3	ASSQARQGGGRDTQY
TRBV9	13	TRBJ2-7	ASSVGTSGEGEQY